This TCR beta chain was captured in a study of blood T cell repertoires in COVID-19. Study as a whole: The origin of the acute and convalescent COVID-19 samples was the United States, Italy and Spain.

Profiling relied on immunoSEQ multiplex PCR, and the TCRdb table lists in-frame clones only, not all of them. The table shows about 75,000 clones, with around 67% occurring only once. The receptor was isolated from a human donor with acute or convalescent COVID-19. The donor label of this sample is uncertain. The specimen was peripheral blood.

CDR3 sequence (DNA): TGTGCCAGCAGTTTTCGTATTCACACTGAAGCTTTCTTT. Encoded protein: CASSFRIHTEAFF. This chain joins TRBV27 and TRBJ1-1; no firm D call. The CDR3 loop spans 13 amino acids. Germline lookup yields CDR1 MNHEY and CDR2 SMNVEV (reference sequence). Trimming removed 3 bases at V and 3 bases at J, with 8 bases between.